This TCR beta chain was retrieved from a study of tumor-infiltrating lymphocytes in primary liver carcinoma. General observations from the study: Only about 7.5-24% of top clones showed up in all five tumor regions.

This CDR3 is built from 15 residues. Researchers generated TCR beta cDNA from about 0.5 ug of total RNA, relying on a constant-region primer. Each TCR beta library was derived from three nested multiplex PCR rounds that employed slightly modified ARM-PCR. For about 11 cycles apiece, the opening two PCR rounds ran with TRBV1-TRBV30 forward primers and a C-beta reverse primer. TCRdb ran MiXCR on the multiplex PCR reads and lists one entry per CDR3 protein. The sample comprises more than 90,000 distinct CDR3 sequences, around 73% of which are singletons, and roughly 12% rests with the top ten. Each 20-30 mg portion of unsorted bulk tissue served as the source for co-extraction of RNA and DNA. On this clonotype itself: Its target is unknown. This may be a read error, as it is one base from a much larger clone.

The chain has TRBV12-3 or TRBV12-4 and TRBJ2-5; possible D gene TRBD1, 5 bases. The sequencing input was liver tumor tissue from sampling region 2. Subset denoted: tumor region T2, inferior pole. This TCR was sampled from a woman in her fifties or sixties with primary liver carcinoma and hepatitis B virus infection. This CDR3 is CASSRVAQAKETQHF. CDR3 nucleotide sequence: TGTGCCAGCAGCCGAGTAGCACAGGCGAAAGAGACCCAGCACTTC.